Each of the 4 T cell receptor beta chains below was sequenced from the same sample in a study of Ad26.COV2.S vaccination and SARS-CoV-2 variants. Libraries were prepared by immunoSEQ multiplex PCR; TCRdb keeps only in-frame clonotypes and omits some of them. This table holds about 350,000 clones, around 90% found once. The specimen was peripheral blood, collected after recovery from COVID-19. The source of these receptors is a human donor who had recovered from COVID-19.

The chain joins TRBV10-3 to TRBJ2-7; weak D call: TRBD2 (6 bases). The CDR3 consists of 12 residues. Germline CDR1 reads ENHRY; CDR2 reads SYGVKD. Trimming removed 7 bases at V and 6 bases at J, with 13 bases between. The DNA of the CDR3 is TGTGCCATCAAGGGCGGGGAAAGCGAGCAGTACTTC. Its translation is CAIKGGESEQYF.

The rearrangement joins TRBV5-1 to TRBJ2-3, with D perhaps TRBD2 (5 bases). With 4 bases removed from V and 3 bases from J, the gap between germline ends came to 18 bases. The CDR3 extends over 16 amino acids. In germline, CDR1 is SGHRS, CDR2 YFSETQ. The CDR3 bases are TGCGCCAGCAGCCCCGAACTAGACCCCCTGACAGATACGCAGTATTTT. It encodes CASSPELDPLTDTQYF.

The chain joins TRBV6-5 to TRBJ1-2; D gene uncertain. The CDR3 contains 13 residues. Germline V CDR1 and CDR2: MNHEY, SVGAGI. V dropped 7 bases and J dropped 4 bases, with 13 bases sitting between them. CDR3 DNA: TGTGCCAGCATTAAGGACCGAACCTATGGCTACACCTTC. This translates into CASIKDRTYGYTF.

The chain carries TRBV27 and TRBJ1-1; 8 nucleotides agree with TRBD1. Germline-derived CDR1 and CDR2 are MNHEY and SMNVEV (reference sequence). The CDR3 totals 14 residues. V was clipped by 4 bases and J by 3 bases; unmatched bases: 4. The CDR3 here is CASSYMTGDTEAFF. The CDR3 coding sequence is TGTGCCAGCAGTTATATGACAGGGGACACTGAAGCTTTCTTT.